This passage covers 3 T cell receptor beta chains from one sample sequenced in a study of cytomegalovirus exposure and HLA in healthy donors. Here immunoSEQ multiplex PCR was the method, and the copy in TCRdb shows in-frame clones only, minus some. The profile shows about 130,000 clones, 90% to 97% of them singletons. Input material: PBMCs. The source is a man aged 18 to 30 in good health and CMV-seronegative.

The chain is built from TRBV27 and TRBJ2-3; D is perhaps TRBD2 (5 bases). Germline V lookup: CDR1 MNHEY, CDR2 SMNVEV (reference sequence). The CDR3 extends over 15 amino acids. Trimming shortened V by 8 bases and J by 2 bases, and 17 bases separated the two germline ends. The CDR3 bases are TGTGCCAGCTCTCTTCAACGGGGATACACAGATACGCAGTATTTT. Translated, it gives CASSLQRGYTDTQYF.

V usage is TRBV27 and J usage is TRBJ2-3; tentatively, D is TRBD1 (6 bases). V lost 6 bases and J lost 5, with 12 bases in between. Germline CDR1 is MNHEY and CDR2 is SMNVEV (reference sequence). There are 13 residues in the CDR3. DNA for the CDR3: TGTGCCAGCAGCTTTACCAGGGGAGATACGCAGTATTTT. Amino acids: CASSFTRGDTQYF.

V gene TRBV5-4 combines with J gene TRBJ2-3; D is possibly TRBD1 (6 bases). Trimming shortened V by 5 bases and J by 1 base, and 11 bases separated the two germline ends. The CDR3 is made up of 14 amino acids. Germline V gene sequence: CDR1 SGHNT, CDR2 YYREEE (reference sequence). CDR3 nucleotides: TGTGCCAGCAGATCAAACAGGGGCACAGATACGCAGTATTTT. This codes for CASRSNRGTDTQYF.